This TCR beta chain emerged from a study of CD8 T cells in ankylosing spondylitis. General study points: Disease-linked clones were reportedly significantly enriched in matched ankylosing spondylitis synovial fluid. Previously reported in reactive arthritis synovial fluid and blood were some of the motif variants. Apparently characteristic of ankylosing spondylitis blood was a TCR beta motif (fewer than ten highly homologous variants).

This clonotype was seen at least ten times. Its antigen is unknown. One entry per CDR3 protein results from TCRdb running MiXCR on the 5' RACE reads. The top ten clones hold around 2% of a sample with fewer than 80,000 distinct CDR3 sequences, approximately 5.3% of them seen once. Sequencing was done on a sample of blood, either unsorted or a sorted T cell fraction (not recorded which). The clonotype was recovered from a male donor with ankylosing spondylitis or in good health (not recorded which).

The CDR3 coding sequence is TGCGCCAGCAGTAAGACAGGGAGCTCTGGAAACACCATATATTTT. This translates into CASSKTGSSGNTIYF. The rearrangement uses TRBV5-1 and TRBJ1-3; TRBD1 aligns across 7 bases. The V gene end was trimmed by 5 bases and the J gene end by 0 bases; junction bases not matched to a gene: 5. CDR1 SGHRS and CDR2 YFSETQ come from the germline V gene. The CDR3 totals 15 residues.